Below are 25 T cell receptor beta chains sequenced from a single sample in a study of T cells in localized non-small cell lung cancer. Profiled with immunoSEQ multiplex PCR; TCRdb holds only in-frame clones, not every one. There are tens of thousands of clones in the sample; about 89% occur only once, and about a fifth lies in the top ten. Source: peripheral blood, taken before any cancer treatment. Every receptor here comes from a man between 40 and 70 years old with stage I squamous cell lung carcinoma.

The V gene is TRBV5-4, the J gene TRBJ2-7; 9 positions match TRBD2. The germline V gene has CDR1 SGHNT and CDR2 YYREEE (reference sequence). The trim removed 4 bases at V and 1 base at J, leaving 9 bases unmatched. The CDR3 runs 16 residues. The CDR3 loop reads CASSLPTAGGSYEQYF. DNA of the CDR3: TGTGCCAGCAGCCTGCCAACGGCGGGGGGGTCCTACGAGCAGTACTTC. The variable domain in full, completed from reference TRBV5-4 and TRBJ2-7, reads ETGVTQSPTHLIKTRGQQVTLRCSSQSGHNTVSWYQQALGQGPQFIFQYYREEENGRGNFPPRFSGLQFPNYSSELNVNALELDDSALYLCASSLPTAGGSYEQYFGPGTRLTVT.

J is TRBJ2-7 and V is TRBV19; TRBD1 matches at 9 bases. CDR1 is LNHDA and CDR2 is SQIVND in the germline V gene (reference sequence). V dropped 3 bases and J dropped 4; count of bases not matched to a gene: 1. CDR3 size: 13 residues. CDR3 DNA sequence: TGTGCCAGTAGTATGGGACAGGGTTACGAGCAGTACTTC. This sequence encodes CASSMGQGYEQYF.

V usage is TRBV29-1 and J usage is TRBJ1-2; D is ambiguous. This CDR3 has 10 amino acids. Germline-derived CDR1 and CDR2 are SQVTM and ANQGSEA. Trimming stripped 0 bases from V and 9 bases from J, with 5 bases between. The CDR3 here is CSVEERSYTF. The CDR3 nucleotides are TGCAGCGTTGAAGAGAGGAGCTACACCTTC. Using reference TRBV29-1 and TRBJ1-2 for the parts outside the CDR3, the full variable domain is SAVISQKPSRDICQRGTSLTIQCQVDSQVTMMFWYRQQPGQSLTLIATANQGSEATYESGFVIDKFPISRPNLTFSTLTVSNMSPEDSSIYLCSVEERSYTFGSGTRLTVV.

This clone was found once. J is TRBJ1-3 and V is TRBV28; no clear D. V dropped 3 bases and J dropped 0 bases, with 9 bases sitting between them. There are 15 residues in the CDR3. Looked up from germline, CDR1 is MDHEN and CDR2 is SYDVKM. In DNA form, the CDR3 reads TGTGCCAGCAGTTTGGGAGGCGGCTCTGGAAACACCATATATTTT. Its protein is CASSLGGGSGNTIYF.

This clone appeared once. The chain employs TRBV28 and TRBJ1-5; D call uncertain. The V gene lost 7 bases and the J gene lost 11 bases, with 15 bases spanning the gap. From germline, CDR1 is MDHEN and CDR2 SYDVKM. The CDR3 consists of 12 residues. Written as DNA, the CDR3 is TGTGCCAGCAAGATACTGGACGGAGCCCAGCATTTT. It is translated as CASKILDGAQHF.

The gene calls are TRBV5-1 and TRBJ1-2, with 10 bases fitting TRBD1. This CDR3 has 16 residues. The trim removed 3 bases at V and 3 bases at J, leaving 8 bases unmatched. CDR1 is SGHRS, CDR2 YFSETQ, per germline. As DNA, the CDR3 is TGCGCCAGCAGCTGGGGGACAGGGGCAGTGGACTATGGCTACACCTTC. Translating it yields CASSWGTGAVDYGYTF.

This chain joins TRBV19 and TRBJ2-1, with D uncertain. The length of the CDR3 is 14 residues. Germline V CDR1 and CDR2: LNHDA, SQIVND (reference sequence). V shed 4 bases and J shed 5 bases, with 12 bases lying between them. CDR3 nucleotides: TGTGCCAGTAGTACCTGGGGTTGGAACAATGAGCAGTTCTTC. Protein product: CASSTWGWNNEQFF.

This chain connects TRBV10-3 to TRBJ2-3; 10 bases are shared with TRBD1. Trimming at V came to 7 bases and at J to 5 bases, leaving 3 bases not matched to a gene. The CDR3 covers 13 residues. Germline V gene sequence: CDR1 ENHRY, CDR2 SYGVKD. In nucleotides, the CDR3 is TGTGCCATCATGGACAGGGGGGAAGATACGCAGTATTTT. This translates into CAIMDRGEDTQYF.

This clone was observed a single time. The CDR3 nucleotides are TGTGCCAGCGTCAGGGATATTAATTCACCCCTCCACTTT. Translated: CASVRDINSPLHF. The rearrangement links TRBV7-8 to TRBJ1-6, with D possibly matching TRBD1 (5 bases). CDR1 SGHVS and CDR2 FQNEAQ come from the germline V gene. V was cut by 8 bases and J by 6 bases, with 11 bases left in between. This CDR3 has 13 amino acids.

The chain combines TRBV6-1 with TRBJ1-1; 8 bases map to TRBD1. The germline V gene encodes CDR1 MNHNS and CDR2 SASEGT. The V gene end was trimmed by 7 bases and the J gene end by 6 bases; junction bases not matched to a gene: 7. The CDR3 is 13 amino acids. DNA for the CDR3: TGTGCCAGCAACCCTCGGACAGGGCCTGAAGCTTTCTTT. It translates to CASNPRTGPEAFF.

This clone was detected a few times. The rearrangement joins TRBV29-1 to TRBJ1-1; D is undetermined. The CDR3 is made up of 13 amino acids. V lost 2 bases and J 2 bases, leaving 9 bases between the germline ends. CDR1 is SQVTM and CDR2 is ANQGSEA in the germline V gene. The CDR3 reads CSVENRLNTEAFF. DNA of the CDR3: TGCAGCGTTGAAAATAGATTAAACACTGAAGCTTTCTTT.

The chain is built from TRBV11-2 and TRBJ2-1, with no clear D. Trimming shortened V by 5 bases and J by 5 bases, and 13 bases separated the two germline ends. The CDR3 runs to 14 residues. Germline V gives CDR1 SGHAT, CDR2 FQNNGV. The CDR3 loop reads CASSPLGTDNEQFF. The CDR3 DNA follows: TGTGCCAGCAGCCCCCTGGGAACAGACAATGAGCAGTTCTTC.

The chain is built from TRBV4-1 and TRBJ1-5; TRBD1 might be the D (5 bases). The germline V gene has CDR1 MGHRA and CDR2 YSYEKL. V lost 4 bases to trimming and J lost 4 bases, with 17 bases between them. This CDR3 spans 16 amino acids. This CDR3 is CASSRGRSSGNQPQHF. The CDR3 DNA follows: TGCGCCAGCAGCCGTGGCCGCTCCTCAGGGAATCAGCCCCAGCATTTT.

The table lists this clone with a count of one. This chain uses TRBV5-1 with TRBJ2-7, with 12 nucleotides matching TRBD2. V shed 3 bases, J shed 0 bases, and the junction held 7 bases outside the gene matches. The CDR3 sequence is 17 residues long. The germline V gene encodes CDR1 SGHRS and CDR2 YFSETQ. CDR3 amino acids: CASSSLAGGQSSYEQYF. CDR3 DNA: TGCGCCAGCAGCTCACTAGCGGGGGGTCAAAGCTCCTACGAGCAGTACTTC.

The chain is built from TRBV5-4 and TRBJ2-1; 12 bases are a match to TRBD1. V was pared by 4 bases and J by 6 bases, with 5 bases of the junction left unmatched. The CDR3 loop spans 15 amino acids. Germline CDR1 is SGHNT and CDR2 is YYREEE (reference sequence). The CDR3 region has the DNA TGTGCCAGCAGCCCGGGACAGGGGGCCTCCAATGAGCAGTTCTTC. Protein product: CASSPGQGASNEQFF.

The chain links TRBV7-2 to TRBJ1-2, with 7 bases fitting TRBD1. The CDR3 totals 13 residues. With V trimmed by 5 bases and J by 6 bases, 6 bases remained unmatched. Looked up from germline, CDR1 is SGHTA and CDR2 is FQGNSA. This CDR3 reads CASSTPGQHGYTF. CDR3 nucleotides: TGTGCCAGCAGCACCCCGGGACAGCATGGCTACACCTTC.

As DNA, the CDR3 is TGTGCCAGCAGCTTTGGTCTAGCCCTGACCGGGGAGCTGTTTTTT. As protein: CASSFGLALTGELFF. The chain employs TRBV5-4 and TRBJ2-2; tentative D call: TRBD2 (5 bases). CDR3 length equals 15 residues. CDR1 is SGHNT, CDR2 YYREEE, per germline (reference sequence). Deletions cut 2 bases from V and 5 bases from J, with 13 bases between. The complete variable domain, with remaining parts taken from reference TRBV5-4 and TRBJ2-2, reads ETGVTQSPTHLIKTRGQQVTLRCSSQSGHNTVSWYQQALGQGPQFIFQYYREEENGRGNFPPRFSGLQFPNYSSELNVNALELDDSALYLCASSFGLALTGELFFGEGSRLTVL.

CDR3 sequence (DNA): TGTGCCAGTAGTATAGATTTGGTCGTTCTCACGCAGTATTTT. It codes for CASSIDLVVLTQYF. The chain is built from TRBV19 and TRBJ2-3; no reliable D call. Germline lookup yields CDR1 LNHDA and CDR2 SQIVND (reference sequence). The CDR3 has 14 residues. V was pared by 0 bases and J by 9 bases, with 13 bases between.

The chain uses TRBV5-1 and TRBJ2-5; TRBD2 aligns across 11 bases. Germline CDR1 and CDR2: SGHRS and YFSETQ. V was clipped by 0 bases and J by 5 bases; unmatched bases: 12. The CDR3 has 18 residues. CDR3 sequence: CASSLVPSGGSVSETQYF. The CDR3 bases are TGCGCCAGCAGCTTGGTGCCTAGCGGGGGGTCTGTATCGGAGACCCAGTACTTC.

The CDR3 sequence: CASSLTGGETEAFF. The CDR3 nucleotides read TGTGCCAGCAGCCTTACAGGGGGGGAAACTGAAGCTTTCTTT. The genes are TRBV7-9 and TRBJ1-1, with 8 bases matching TRBD1. Trimming removed 5 bases from V and 5 bases from J; junction bases left unmatched: 7. CDR3 size: 14 residues. Looked up from germline, CDR1 is SEHNR and CDR2 is FQNEAQ (reference sequence).

The chain links TRBV19 to TRBJ1-1; D may be TRBD1 (6 bases). V lost 5 bases to trimming and J lost 5 bases, with 18 bases between them. Germline V gene data show CDR1 as LNHDA and CDR2 as SQIVND (reference sequence). The CDR3 runs to 15 residues. CDR3 bases: TGTGCCAGTAGTCGGGGGGGCGGATGGGAGACTGAAGCTTTCTTT. Translation gives CASSRGGGWETEAFF.

This rearrangement joins TRBV2 to TRBJ1-1; D is uncertain. Trimming shortened V by 0 bases and J by 1 base, and 6 bases separated the two germline ends. Germline CDR1 SNHLY, CDR2 FYNNEI. This CDR3 contains 14 residues. The CDR3 DNA is TGTGCCAGCAGTGAAGCAGGAGCGAACACTGAAGCTTTCTTT. Its translation: CASSEAGANTEAFF. The variable domain in full, with the rest retrieved from reference TRBV2 and TRBJ1-1, is EPEVTQTPSHQVTQMGQEVILRCVPISNHLYFYWYRQILGQKVEFLVSFYNNEISEKSEIFDDQFSVERPDGSNFTLKIRSTKLEDSAMYFCASSEAGANTEAFFGQGTRLTVV.

V gene TRBV2 combines with J gene TRBJ2-3, with 11 bases identical to TRBD2. The CDR3 runs to 14 residues. V lost 7 bases to trimming and J lost 3 bases; unmatched junction nucleotides: 3. The germline V gene encodes CDR1 SNHLY and CDR2 FYNNEI. CDR3: CASIRLAGTDTQYF. CDR3 bases: TGTGCCAGCATCCGACTAGCGGGGACAGATACGCAGTATTTT.

The V and J genes are TRBV9 and TRBJ1-2; a possible D gene is TRBD1 (5 bases). The CDR3 contains 16 residues. Germline V gives CDR1 SGDLS, CDR2 YYNGEE. The V gene lost 1 base and the J gene lost 6 bases, with 19 bases spanning the gap. CDR3 residues: CASSVWDQAGGDGYTF. In nucleotides, the CDR3 is TGTGCCAGCAGCGTATGGGACCAGGCCGGGGGGGATGGCTACACCTTC. The complete variable domain, with remaining parts taken from reference TRBV9 and TRBJ1-2, reads DSGVTQTPKHLITATGQRVTLRCSPRSGDLSVYWYQQSLDQGLQFLIQYYNGEERAKGNILERFSAQQFPDLHSELNLSSLELGDSALYFCASSVWDQAGGDGYTFGSGTRLTVV.

The rearrangement uses TRBV6-5 and TRBJ2-7; 10 bases map to TRBD2. CDR1 is MNHEY, CDR2 SVGAGI, per germline. The CDR3 length is 16 residues. V gave up 2 bases and J gave up 4 bases; unmatched junction bases: 8. CDR3 DNA: TGTGCCAGCAGTTACCGAGGGGCTAGCGGGGGTTACGAGCAGTACTTC. Its protein is CASSYRGASGGYEQYF.